The next 14 T cell receptor beta chains were all read from a single sample in a study of blood T cells in healthy people across ages. Next came a second PCR, run for about 7 to 12 cycles, which used a sample-barcoded 5' primer along with a J-beta primer mix. TCRdb recomputed calls from the 5' RACE reads with MiXCR, one row per CDR3 protein. Of more than 900,000 distinct CDR3 sequences listed, under 35% were seen once; the top ten hold more than 8.5%. The same data also contributed to another study, on T cells of mothers and their children.

The sequenced sample consisted of blood. These receptors were obtained from a woman in her thirties or forties in good health.

The chain has TRBV6-1 and TRBJ2-1; 9 nucleotides agree with TRBD1. V trimming: 3 bases; J trimming: 7 bases; junction bases outside the gene matches: 7. CDR1 and CDR2 (germline): MNHNS, SASEGT. This CDR3 has 15 amino acids. This CDR3 reads CASSEGTGKRNEQFF. The DNA for the CDR3 is TGTGCCAGCAGTGAGGGGACAGGGAAGAGGAATGAGCAGTTCTTC.

V usage is TRBV15 and J usage is TRBJ2-1; 7 positions agree with TRBD1. Germline CDR1 reads LNHNV; CDR2 reads YYDKDF (reference sequence). This CDR3 has 15 amino acids. V was pared by 7 bases and J by 2 bases, with 8 bases of the junction left unmatched. The CDR3 spells CATTEGALTYNEQFF. As DNA, the CDR3 is TGTGCCACCACCGAGGGGGCACTAACCTACAATGAGCAGTTCTTC.

This chain joins TRBV27 and TRBJ2-2; D call uncertain. CDR3 length equals 14 residues. CDR1 MNHEY and CDR2 SMNVEV come from the germline V gene (reference sequence). V lost 3 bases and J lost 2, with 7 bases in between. The CDR3 nucleotides read TGTGCCAGCAGTTTTGGGGATAACACCGGGGAGCTGTTTTTT. This encodes CASSFGDNTGELFF.

Ten or more counts support this clonotype. The V gene is TRBV7-9, the J gene TRBJ2-1; the match to TRBD2 covers 9 bases. CDR3 length: 16 residues. J gave up 8 bases and V 5 bases, and 13 bases lay outside the gene matches. The germline V gene has CDR1 SEHNR and CDR2 FQNEAQ (reference sequence). CDR3 region: CASSPGGAGGSDEQFF. DNA of the CDR3: TGTGCCAGCAGCCCCGGAGGAGCGGGGGGAAGCGATGAGCAGTTCTTC.

The chain uses TRBV12-3 or TRBV12-4 and TRBJ2-1; 9 bases align to TRBD2. V was pared by 6 bases and J by 3 bases, with 6 bases of the junction left unmatched. The CDR3 is 15 residues long. The CDR3 sequence: CASRLGTSYYNEQFF. CDR3 coding DNA: TGTGCCAGCAGGCTCGGGACTAGCTACTACAATGAGCAGTTCTTC.

This clonotype was seen at least ten times. The CDR3: CASSFSGGPETQYF. The CDR3 bases are TGTGCCAGCAGTTTTAGCGGGGGGCCGGAGACCCAGTACTTC. The V gene is TRBV12-3 or TRBV12-4, the J gene TRBJ2-5; TRBD2 agrees at 10 bases. Trimming took 3 bases from V and 5 from J; bases not matched to a gene: 3. This CDR3 has 14 amino acids.

The sample holds a few counts of this clonotype. This rearrangement joins TRBV2 to TRBJ2-1, with 12 bases aligning to TRBD2. This CDR3 spans 18 amino acids. Unmatched junction bases numbered 9, after V lost 6 bases and J lost 0 bases. Germline values: CDR1 SNHLY, CDR2 FYNNEI. CDR3 DNA sequence: TGTGCCAGCAGGACCAGACTAGCGGGGGACAGCTCCTACAATGAGCAGTTCTTC. Amino acid sequence: CASRTRLAGDSSYNEQFF.

This rearrangement joins TRBV5-6 to TRBJ2-4, with 8 bases fitting TRBD2. Germline V gives CDR1 SGHDT, CDR2 YYEEEE. This CDR3 comprises 17 residues. V lost 4 bases, J lost 13 bases, and 22 bases stayed unmatched. CDR3 bases: TGTGCCAGCAGCCCGGGGGGGCCAGCAGGGCCCTACAATGAGCAGTACTTC. It translates to CASSPGGPAGPYNEQYF.

This clonotype was found once. A much larger clone lies a single base off, so this may be a read error. Lacking the conserved final phenylalanine or tryptophan, this CDR3 likely reflects a read error. The chain is built from TRBV7-6 and TRBJ2-7; 8 bases are shared with TRBD2. The germline gives CDR1 SGHVS, CDR2 FNYEAQ. V lost 5 bases, J lost 4 bases, and 10 bases stayed unmatched. The CDR3 contains 15 residues. CDR3 DNA: TGTGCCAGCAGCATCGCGAAGAGCGGGGGTTACGAGCAGTACTGC. Protein sequence: CASSIAKSGGYEQYC.

The J gene is TRBJ2-4, the V gene TRBV5-1; no reliable D call. CDR3 size: 13 residues. Germline assignment: CDR1 SGHRS and CDR2 YFSETQ. Trimming shortened V by 6 bases and J by 6 bases, and 13 bases separated the two germline ends. CDR3: CASTPALGNIQYF. The CDR3, as DNA: TGCGCCAGCACCCCAGCCTTAGGAAACATTCAGTACTTC.

This clonotype was seen many times. A much larger clone differs by one base, so this may be a read error. The chain recombines TRBV15 with TRBJ2-7, with unresolved D. V shed 0 bases and J shed 4 bases, with 7 bases lying between them. Per the germline V gene, CDR1 is LNHNV and CDR2 is YYDKDF (reference sequence). This CDR3 comprises 13 residues. The CDR3 DNA is TGTGCCACCAGCAGAGATCTCGGTTACGAGCAGTACTTC. Amino acid sequence: CATSRDLGYEQYF. Drawing the rest from reference TRBV15 and TRBJ2-7, the complete variable domain is DAMVIQNPRYQVTQFGKPVTLSCSQTLNHNVMYWYQQKSSQAPKLLFHYYDKDFNNEADTPDNFQSRRPNTSFCFLDIRSPGLGDTAMYLCATSRDLGYEQYFGPGTRLTVT.

This clonotype was counted a few times. V usage is TRBV5-1 and J usage is TRBJ1-4; D gene unclear. Germline V gene data show CDR1 as SGHRS and CDR2 as YFSETQ. This CDR3 is built from 13 residues. V lost 8 bases and J 7 bases, leaving 15 bases between the germline ends. The CDR3 DNA reads as TGCGCCAGTTCCTCCGGCTACGCTGAAAAACTGTTTTTT. Its translation is CASSSGYAEKLFF.

This sequence joins TRBV27 and TRBJ2-6, with 12 nucleotides matching TRBD2. This CDR3 has 18 amino acids. Germline V gene data show CDR1 as MNHEY and CDR2 as SMNVEV (reference sequence). The J segment lost 1 base and the V segment lost 5 bases, leaving 6 bases of the junction unmatched. Written as DNA, the CDR3 is TGTGCCAGCAGTATGACTAGCGGGGGCTTATCTGGGGCCAACGTCCTGACTTTC. Translating it yields CASSMTSGGLSGANVLTF.

The J gene is TRBJ1-1, the V gene TRBV5-1, with D perhaps matching TRBD1 (6 bases). The CDR3 is made up of 14 amino acids. Trimming took 0 bases from V and 6 from J, leaving 12 bases between them. Germline CDR1 reads SGHRS; CDR2 reads YFSETQ. CDR3 DNA sequence: TGCGCCAGCAGCTTGGACAGGGAGATCGCTGAAGCTTTCTTT. This codes for CASSLDREIAEAFF.